These T cell receptor beta chains were read from a single sample in a study of regulatory T cells in long-lasting Graves disease. TCRdb ran MiXCR on the multiplex PCR reads and lists one entry per CDR3 protein. There are 400,000 to 650,000 distinct CDR3 sequences in the sample; roughly 15% occur only once, and 25% lies in the top ten. The same sample was also used in a study of T cells in Graves' hyperthyroidism and ophthalmopathy.

The sequenced sample was peripheral blood mononuclear cells (PBMCs), obtained at new diagnosis, from a patient treated with antithyroid drugs. Receptors originate from a woman aged 35 to 59 with Graves disease. Each CDR3 is given with its conserved first and last residue. The D gene is left open where the match is weak. Clone size appears in some rows only: once, few, many, or a class for an expanded clone.

>16|TRBV6-9|TRBJ2-3|NA|TRBD1
CASSSWGGQGTDTQYF
TGTGCCAGCAGTTCCTGGGGCGGACAGGGTACAGATACGCAGTATTTT
>14|TRBV6-9|TRBJ2-5|NA|NA
CASSYGDRGETQYF
TGTGCCAGCAGTTACGGGGACCGGGGAGAGACCCAGTACTTC
>15|TRBV12-3/TRBV12-4|TRBJ1-1|many|NA
CASTLDGQANTEAFF
TGTGCCAGCACCCTCGACGGGCAGGCGAACACTGAAGCTTTCTTT
>13|TRBV2|TRBJ2-7|many|NA
CASSEGPTYEQYF
TGTGCCAGCAGTGAGGGCCCCACCTACGAGCAGTACTTC
>15|TRBV28|TRBJ2-7|many|NA
CASSSRGLSRGEQYF
TGTGCCAGCAGTTCTCGCGGACTATCCAGAGGAGAGCAGTACTTC
>15|TRBV28|TRBJ2-7|NA|TRBD1
CASSLVRDRPYEQYF
TGTGCCAGCAGTTTAGTCCGGGACAGGCCCTACGAGCAGTACTTC
>18|TRBV7-6|TRBJ2-7|many|TRBD1
CASSLEASGTGSSYEQYF
TGTGCCAGCAGCTTAGAGGCTTCGGGGACAGGGAGCTCCTACGAGCAGTACTTC
>16|TRBV4-1|TRBJ2-3|few|NA
CASSQERTLRTDTQYF
TGCGCCAGCAGCCAAGAGAGGACCCTCCGCACAGATACGCAGTATTTT
>16|TRBV5-1|TRBJ2-7|few|NA
CASSLSSGAVSYEQYF
TGCGCCAGCAGCCTCTCTTCAGGGGCCGTCTCCTACGAGCAGTACTTC
>17|TRBV28|TRBJ1-2|NA|NA
CASSPRGGEEANYGYTF
TGTGCCAGCAGTCCCCGCGGAGGGGAGGAGGCTAACTATGGCTACACCTTC
>13|TRBV6-1|TRBJ1-2|NA|NA
CASRLREFDGYTF
TGTGCCAGCAGACTCAGGGAATTCGATGGCTACACCTTC
>15|TRBV3-1|TRBJ2-3|many|TRBD2
CASSQTSGPTDTQYF
TGTGCCAGCAGCCAAACTAGCGGCCCCACAGATACGCAGTATTTT
>14|TRBV2|TRBJ2-1|many|TRBD2
CASIPGGHYNEQFF
TGTGCCAGCATCCCGGGGGGGCACTACAATGAGCAGTTCTTC
>15|TRBV28|TRBJ2-7|many|NA
CASNGRGAYYYEQYF
TGTGCCAGCAATGGCAGGGGGGCTTACTACTACGAGCAGTACTTC
>14|TRBV19|TRBJ1-2|NA|NA
CASSTGRPNYGYTF
TGTGCCAGTAGTACGGGGAGACCTAACTATGGCTACACCTTC
>11|TRBV3-1|TRBJ2-1|few|NA
CASSQLGPQFF
TGTGCCAGCAGCCAATTGGGGCCCCAATTCTTC
>14|TRBV19|TRBJ1-1|few|NA
CASRKQTGNTEAFF
TGTGCCAGTAGAAAGCAGACAGGGAACACTGAAGCTTTCTTT
>15|TRBV28|TRBJ1-5|many|TRBD1
CASSHLPGQGGLQHF
TGTGCCAGCAGTCACCTACCGGGACAGGGCGGTCTCCAGCATTTT
>16|TRBV3-1|TRBJ1-2|few|NA
CASSQDSGGPNYGYTF
TGTGCCAGCAGCCAAGATTCCGGGGGCCCTAACTATGGCTACACCTTC
>14|TRBV10-3|TRBJ2-4|NA|NA
CAIAPPGDGNIQYF
TGTGCCATCGCCCCCCCAGGGGACGGAAACATTCAGTACTTC
>13|TRBV7-2|TRBJ1-5|NA|NA
CAGSLGSVGPQHF
TGTGCCGGCAGCTTAGGCAGCGTCGGGCCCCAGCATTTT
>16|TRBV19|TRBJ2-7|few|TRBD1
CASSPGTGAGYYEQYF
TGTGCCAGTAGTCCCGGGACAGGGGCCGGATATTACGAGCAGTACTTC
>13|TRBV3-1|TRBJ1-1|NA|NA
CASSWGMSTEAFF
TGTGCCAGTAGCTGGGGTATGAGCACTGAAGCTTTCTTT
>11|TRBV27|TRBJ1-1|NA|NA
CASSSGFQAFF
TGTGCCAGCAGTTCGGGATTTCAAGCTTTCTTT
>15|TRBV19|TRBJ2-7|few|TRBD1
CASSTDRGLIYEQYF
TGTGCCAGTAGTACTGACAGGGGATTGATCTACGAGCAGTACTTC
>11|TRBV12-3/TRBV12-4|TRBJ2-1|many|NA
CASSLGTGRFF
TGTGCCAGCAGTTTAGGTACAGGGCGGTTCTTC
>13|TRBV30|TRBJ2-1|few|NA
CAWSTLPDNEQFF
TGTGCCTGGAGTACGTTACCTGACAATGAGCAGTTCTTC
>17|TRBV5-1|TRBJ2-1|NA|TRBD2
CASSLLGLAGKNNEQFF
TGCGCCAGCAGCTTGCTGGGACTAGCGGGGAAGAACAATGAGCAGTTCTTC
>14|TRBV6-1|TRBJ2-5|many|TRBD2
CASSILAGQETQYF
TGTGCCAGCAGTATTCTAGCGGGCCAAGAGACCCAGTACTTC